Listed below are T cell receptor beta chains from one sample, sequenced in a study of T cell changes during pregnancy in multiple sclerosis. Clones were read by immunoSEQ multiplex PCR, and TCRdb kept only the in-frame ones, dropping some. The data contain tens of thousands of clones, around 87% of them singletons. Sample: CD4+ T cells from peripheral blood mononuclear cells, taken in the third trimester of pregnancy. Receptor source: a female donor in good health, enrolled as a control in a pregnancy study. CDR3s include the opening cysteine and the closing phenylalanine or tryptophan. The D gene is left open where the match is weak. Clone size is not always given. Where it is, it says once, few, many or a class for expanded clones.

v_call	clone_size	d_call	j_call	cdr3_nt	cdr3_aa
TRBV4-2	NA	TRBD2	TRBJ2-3	TGTGCCAGCACCACAAGGGAAGCGGGAGGAATCTTTACTACGCAGTATTTT	CASTTREAGGIFTTQYF
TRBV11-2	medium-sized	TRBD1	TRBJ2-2	TGTGCCAGCAGCCGTAGGACAGGGGATAACACCGGGGAGCTGTTTTTT	CASSRRTGDNTGELFF
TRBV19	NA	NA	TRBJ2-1	TGTGCCAGTAGTTCACCCGGTAGCTGGTACAATGAGCAGTTCTTC	CASSSPGSWYNEQFF
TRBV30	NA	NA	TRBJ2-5	TGTGCCTGGAGTCTTCCTAGCGTCCAAGAGACCCAGTACTTC	CAWSLPSVQETQYF
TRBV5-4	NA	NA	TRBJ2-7	TGTGCCAGCAGCTCGTCGGCGGGGTACGAGCAGTACTTC	CASSSSAGYEQYF
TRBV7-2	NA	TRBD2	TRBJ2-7	TGTGCCAGCAGCTTAGGAGAAATAGCGGGGGGCCACGAGCAGTACTTC	CASSLGEIAGGHEQYF
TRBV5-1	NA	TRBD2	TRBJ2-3	TGCGCCAGCAGCTTGGAAAGCGGGATCACAGATACGCAGTATTTT	CASSLESGITDTQYF
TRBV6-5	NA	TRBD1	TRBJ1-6	TGTGCCAGCAGTCGACAGGGCCTTGGGAATTCACCCCTCCACTTT	CASSRQGLGNSPLHF
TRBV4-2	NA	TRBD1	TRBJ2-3	TGTGCCAGCAGCCAAGCTCTTCCGGGACAGGGGGACGATACGCAGTATTTT	CASSQALPGQGDDTQYF
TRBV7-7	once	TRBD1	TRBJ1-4	TGTGCTAGCAGCGTAGGGACAGACCTCAATGAAAAACTGTTTTTT	CASSVGTDLNEKLFF
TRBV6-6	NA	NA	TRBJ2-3	TGTGCCAGCAGTTACGAGACTCCCCGCACAGATACGCAGTATTTT	CASSYETPRTDTQYF
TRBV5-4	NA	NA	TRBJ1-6	TGTGCCACCCAGGCGGGAGCCAATTCACCCCTCCACTTT	CATQAGANSPLHF
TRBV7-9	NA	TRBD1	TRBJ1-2	TGTGCCAGCAGCCCGGGACAGATTAACTATGGCTACACCTTC	CASSPGQINYGYTF
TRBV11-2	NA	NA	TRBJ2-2	TGTGCCAGCAGCTTAAGGCGAAACGGGGGGGAGCTGTTTTTT	CASSLRRNGGELFF
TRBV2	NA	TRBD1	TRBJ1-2	TGTGCCAGCAGTGAATTGACTAATAACAGGGGGCGCGGCTATGGCTACACCTTC	CASSELTNNRGRGYGYTF
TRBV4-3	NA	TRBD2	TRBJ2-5	TGCGCCAGCAGCCAACAGCGGGGGGTGGTGGAGACCCAGTACTTC	CASSQQRGVVETQYF
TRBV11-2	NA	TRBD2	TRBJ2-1	TGTGCCAGCAGCTTAGAAATTAGCGGGAGGGGTGAGCAGTTCTTC	CASSLEISGRGEQFF
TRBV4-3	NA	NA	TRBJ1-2	TGCGCCAGCAGCCAAGAGGCAGGGGATTGGAATGGCTACACCTTC	CASSQEAGDWNGYTF
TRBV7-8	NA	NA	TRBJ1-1	TGTGCCAGCAGCGTTACAGAGATGAACACTGAAGCTTTCTTT	CASSVTEMNTEAFF
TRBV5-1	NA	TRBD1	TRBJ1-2	TGCGCCAGCAGCAGCGGACAGGGGGCCGGTGGCTACACCTTC	CASSSGQGAGGYTF
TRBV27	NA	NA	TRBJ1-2	TGTGCCAGCAGTTTAAACGCCAACAGGAACTATGGCTACACCTTC	CASSLNANRNYGYTF
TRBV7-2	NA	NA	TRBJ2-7	TGTGCCAGCAGCTTATTAAGGGACAACGAGCAGTACTTC	CASSLLRDNEQYF
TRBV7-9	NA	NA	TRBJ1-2	TGTGCCAGCTTCGGGAGGGATTTTAACTATGGCTACACCTTC	CASFGRDFNYGYTF
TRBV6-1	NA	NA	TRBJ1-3	TGTGCCAGCAGTGCAGGAACCTCTGGAAACACCATATATTTT	CASSAGTSGNTIYF
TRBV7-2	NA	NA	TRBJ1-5	TGTGCCAGCAGCCCCGGGGGGGGGACTCTTTATAGCAATCAGCCCCAGCATTTT	CASSPGGGTLYSNQPQHF
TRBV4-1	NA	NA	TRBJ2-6	TGCGCCAGCAGCCAAAGGACCCGGGACTCTGGGGCCAACGTCCTGACTTTC	CASSQRTRDSGANVLTF
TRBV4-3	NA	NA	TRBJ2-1	TGCGCCAGCAGCCAGCACCGCCGGGACACGGCCAATGAGCAGTTCTTC	CASSQHRRDTANEQFF
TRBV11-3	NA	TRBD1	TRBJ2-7	TGTGCCAGCAGCTTAGCGGGCAGGGGGGAGCAGTACTTC	CASSLAGRGEQYF
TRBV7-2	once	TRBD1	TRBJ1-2	TGTGCCAGCAGCTGGACAGGGGGGAACTATGGCTACACCTTC	CASSWTGGNYGYTF